This TCR beta chain was identified during a study of early T cells in non-severe SARS-CoV-2 infection. At the level of the study: Sequenced bulk RNA came from whole blood that was unsorted, and chains were unpaired.

CDR1 ENHRY and CDR2 SYGVKD come from the germline V gene. The CDR3 is 13 residues long. The ends were cut back, 8 bases at V and 3 bases at J, with 14 bases in the middle. This clonotype was seen a few times. From the 5' RACE reads, TCRdb called clonotypes with MiXCR, one entry per CDR3 protein. The sample includes 30,000 to 35,000 distinct CDR3 sequences, approximately 4.2% of them seen just once. V is TRBV10-3 and J is TRBJ2-7; D gene uncertain. This clonotype originated in an adult who was a healthcare worker with PCR-confirmed SARS-CoV-2 infection or an uninfected control (not recorded which). The sequenced sample consisted of whole blood. The CDR3 nucleotides read TGTGCCATCGGAGACCCGAGGAACTACGAGCAGTACTTC. Translating gives CAIGDPRNYEQYF.